The 25 T cell receptor beta chains below were found in one sample sequenced in a study of regulatory T cells in long-lasting Graves disease. Building of the TCR beta libraries involved iRepertoire HTBI primers and Arm-PCR of CDR3 regions. From the multiplex PCR reads, TCRdb called clonotypes with MiXCR, one entry per CDR3 protein. Among hundreds of thousands of distinct CDR3 sequences listed, 16% were seen once. Time point given: newly diagnosed GD, antithyroid drugs for less than 3 months. PBMC RNA was the source of the TCR library. The same data also contributed to another study, on T cells in Graves' hyperthyroidism and ophthalmopathy.

The input for sequencing was peripheral blood mononuclear cells (PBMCs), taken at new diagnosis, from a patient treated with antithyroid drugs. All receptors come from a man in his forties with Graves disease.

This clonotype has a count of ten or more. CDR3 residues: CASRHSGNTIYF. The DNA for the CDR3 is TGTGCCAGCAGACACTCTGGAAACACCATATATTTT. This chain uses TRBV11-1 with TRBJ1-3; D is unresolved. The CDR3 runs 12 residues. Per germline, CDR1 SGHAT and CDR2 FQDESV (reference sequence). The V gene lost 6 bases and the J gene lost 0 bases, with 3 bases spanning the gap.

The chain carries TRBV7-2 and TRBJ2-5; 11 bases align to TRBD2. The germline CDR1 and CDR2 sequences are SGHTA and FQGNSA. The V segment lost 6 bases and the J segment 6 bases; nucleotides outside the gene matches: 9. The CDR3 runs 15 residues. This chain's CDR3 is CASSGYSGGGQTQYF. The DNA of the CDR3 is TGTGCCAGCAGTGGTTATAGCGGGGGGGGGCAGACCCAGTACTTC.

The gene calls are TRBV11-2 and TRBJ1-2; weak D call: TRBD1 (6 bases). The CDR3 totals 15 residues. Germline loops: CDR1 SGHAT, CDR2 FQNNGV. V was shortened by 2 bases and J by 4 bases, with 14 bases between the two germline ends. CDR3 residues: CASSLSFRGAYGYTF. The DNA of the CDR3 is TGTGCCAGCAGCTTATCCTTCAGGGGTGCCTATGGCTACACCTTC.

This clonotype was counted between two and nine times. V gene TRBV7-8 combines with J gene TRBJ2-5, with D uncertain. The CDR3 totals 14 residues. The germline CDR1 and CDR2 sequences are SGHVS and FQNEAQ. V lost 2 bases to trimming and J lost 4 bases, with 11 bases between them. In DNA form, the CDR3 reads TGTGCCAGCAGCTTATCGGTGGGGATAGAGACCCAGTACTTC. It is translated as CASSLSVGIETQYF.

The sample holds many counts of this clonotype. The rearrangement links TRBV7-2 to TRBJ2-3; tentatively, D is TRBD1 (5 bases). Germline V gene data show CDR1 as SGHTA and CDR2 as FQGNSA. The ends were cut back, 1 base at V and 4 bases at J, with 21 bases in the middle. The CDR3 consists of 18 residues. This CDR3 reads CASSLGPLTGAKSDTQYF. CDR3 bases: TGTGCCAGCAGCTTAGGTCCCCTAACAGGTGCCAAGTCAGATACGCAGTATTTT.

This clonotype was detected many times. The genes are TRBV11-3 and TRBJ2-5, with D uncertain. The CDR3 runs 15 residues. CDR1 and CDR2 (germline): SGHNT, YENEEA. V was trimmed by 1 base and J by 0 bases, leaving 9 bases between them. The DNA for the CDR3 is TGTGCCAGCAGCTTAGCGGCAGCGTACCAAGAGACCCAGTACTTC. This encodes CASSLAAAYQETQYF.

This clonotype was seen at least ten times. J is TRBJ2-1 and V is TRBV7-9; possible D gene TRBD2, 5 bases. Germline values: CDR1 SEHNR, CDR2 FQNEAQ (reference sequence). The germline V and J ends were trimmed by 2 bases and 8 bases, with 19 bases remaining between them. This CDR3 is built from 16 residues. CDR3 sequence: CASSLYKDYPWDEQFF. CDR3 nucleotides: TGTGCCAGCAGCTTATATAAAGACTACCCTTGGGATGAGCAGTTCTTC.

This clonotype was observed at least ten times. The chain has TRBV10-1 and TRBJ1-5; D gene uncertain. The CDR3 length is 16 residues. Germline CDR1 is WNHNN and CDR2 is SYGVQD (reference sequence). V lost 7 bases and J 7 bases, leaving 23 bases between the germline ends. For the CDR3, the DNA is TGCGCCAGCAAGGAGCTGAGGACGCCAGGTTGGCAGCCCCAGCATTTT. Protein product: CASKELRTPGWQPQHF.

This clonotype was recorded many times. The chain recombines TRBV20-1 with TRBJ2-7, with TRBD1 matching over 8 bases. The CDR3 totals 14 residues. V lost 6 bases to trimming and J lost 4 bases; unmatched junction nucleotides: 11. Germline loops: CDR1 DFQATT, CDR2 SNEGSKA (reference sequence). The DNA of the CDR3 is TGCAGTGCCCACGAGGCAGGGGGCATGTACGAGCAGTACTTC. This encodes CSAHEAGGMYEQYF.

This clonotype was counted at least ten times. The V and J genes are TRBV2 and TRBJ1-4, with 9 bases matching TRBD1. CDR3 length equals 15 residues. In germline, CDR1 is SNHLY, CDR2 FYNNEI. V dropped 6 bases and J dropped 3; count of bases not matched to a gene: 5. For the CDR3, the DNA is TGTGCCAGCAGCTACAGGGGGCTGCCTAATGAAAAACTGTTTTTT. It translates to CASSYRGLPNEKLFF.

This chain connects TRBV9 to TRBJ2-1; D might be TRBD1 or TRBD2, each matching 7 bases. The germline CDR1 and CDR2 sequences are SGDLS and YYNGEE. The CDR3 loop spans 16 amino acids. The ends were cut back, 2 bases at V and 1 base at J, with 13 bases in the middle. The DNA for the CDR3 is TGTGCCAGCAGCGTGGGGGGGGGACAGTCCTACAATGAGCAGTTCTTC. It translates to CASSVGGGQSYNEQFF.

This clonotype occurred a few times. The V call is TRBV6-1, the J call TRBJ1-4; 10 bases are a match to TRBD1. After removal of 6 bases from V and 10 bases from J, the junction contained 14 bases not matched to a gene. The CDR3 runs 16 residues. Per germline, CDR1 MNHNS and CDR2 SASEGT. As DNA, the CDR3 is TGTGCCAGCAGACGTATTACCGGGACAGGGGATCGAAAACTGTTTTTT. Encoded protein: CASRRITGTGDRKLFF.

This clonotype was observed at least ten times. This rearrangement joins TRBV20-1 to TRBJ2-1; D gene uncertain. V lost 6 bases to trimming and J lost 4 bases, with 7 bases between them. Looked up from germline, CDR1 is DFQATT and CDR2 is SNEGSKA (reference sequence). The CDR3 is made up of 11 amino acids. CDR3 bases: TGCAGTGCGGTGAATTACAATGAGCAGTTCTTC. Translation gives CSAVNYNEQFF.

This clonotype was counted a few times. The chain employs TRBV20-1 and TRBJ1-2; 7 nucleotides line up with TRBD1. The CDR3 extends over 14 amino acids. Germline loops: CDR1 DFQATT, CDR2 SNEGSKA (reference sequence). With 4 bases clipped from V and 3 bases from J, the junction kept 8 bases outside the gene matches. In DNA form, the CDR3 reads TGCAGTGCTAATATCAGGGACAGCCACTATGGCTACACCTTC. It encodes CSANIRDSHYGYTF.

This clonotype has ten or more counts. The rearrangement links TRBV28 to TRBJ2-7; 8 bases map to TRBD1. Trimming removed 6 bases from V and 6 bases from J; junction bases left unmatched: 4. Per the germline V gene, CDR1 is MDHEN and CDR2 is SYDVKM. This CDR3 comprises 12 residues. CDR3 residues: CASRTGGREQYF. DNA of the CDR3: TGTGCCAGCAGAACAGGGGGTCGCGAGCAGTACTTC.

The rearrangement links TRBV19 to TRBJ1-3; 9 bases fit TRBD1. Per germline, CDR1 LNHDA and CDR2 SQIVND (reference sequence). V shed 3 bases and J 1 base; nucleotides not matched to a gene: 7. The CDR3 has 17 residues. The CDR3 nucleotides read TGTGCCAGTAGTATCCGCCGGGACAGGGTATCTGGAAACACCATATATTTT. Protein product: CASSIRRDRVSGNTIYF.

V is TRBV11-2 and J is TRBJ2-7; D uncertain. The DNA matches TRBJ2-5 better at its end, which makes the J call doubtful. CDR1 is SGHAT, CDR2 FQNNGV, per germline. The CDR3 contains 14 residues. CDR3 sequence: CASTRLGIRETQYF. In nucleotides, the CDR3 is TGTGCCAGCACCCGTCTTGGGATACGCGAGACCCAGTACTTC.

This clonotype was counted a few times. The chain carries TRBV20-1 and TRBJ1-6; tentatively, D is TRBD1 (5 bases). V was clipped by 6 bases and J by 8 bases, with 17 bases between them. Germline CDR1 reads DFQATT; CDR2 reads SNEGSKA (reference sequence). The CDR3 covers 14 residues. CDR3 region: CSASRQSRDSPLHF. The CDR3 DNA is TGCAGTGCCTCTAGACAATCCAGGGATTCACCCCTCCACTTT.

This chain links TRBV28 with TRBJ1-2; D is unclear. V was shortened by 5 bases and J by 8 bases, with 21 bases between the two germline ends. Germline CDR1 reads MDHEN; CDR2 reads SYDVKM. CDR3 length equals 15 residues. The CDR3 loop reads CASSPNSTSSYGYTF. The CDR3 DNA reads TGTGCCAGCAGTCCTAACTCCACGTCATCCTACGGCTACACCTTC.

This clonotype was seen ten or more times. The chain recombines TRBV5-1 with TRBJ2-5; D might be TRBD1 or TRBD2, each matching 5 bases. The CDR3 covers 15 residues. Germline V gene sequence: CDR1 SGHRS, CDR2 YFSETQ. Trimming removed 0 bases at V and 0 bases at J, with 9 bases between. CDR3 residues: CASSLVEGHQETQYF. CDR3 sequence (DNA): TGCGCCAGCAGCTTGGTCGAGGGGCACCAAGAGACCCAGTACTTC. Drawing the rest from reference TRBV5-1 and TRBJ2-5, the complete variable domain is KAGVTQTPRYLIKTRGQQVTLSCSPISGHRSVSWYQQTPGQGLQFLFEYFSETQRNKGNFPGRFSGRQFSNSRSEMNVSTLELGDSALYLCASSLVEGHQETQYFGPGTRLLVL.

This clonotype was seen ten or more times. The chain recombines TRBV7-9 with TRBJ2-7; D unresolved. V lost 0 bases, J lost 10 bases, and 10 bases lay in between. CDR3 length equals 12 residues. Germline V gene lookup returns CDR1 SEHNR and CDR2 FQNEAQ (reference sequence). CDR3: CASSLALSSQYF. Written as DNA, the CDR3 is TGTGCCAGCAGCTTAGCGCTAAGTAGTCAGTACTTC.

This clonotype has ten or more counts. This chain links TRBV20-1 with TRBJ2-7; TRBD1 matches 8 bases. Germline V gives CDR1 DFQATT, CDR2 SNEGSKA (reference sequence). The CDR3 is made up of 16 amino acids. V dropped 3 bases and J dropped 2; count of bases not matched to a gene: 12. The CDR3 nucleotides read TGCAGTGCTAGGCCCCCAGGGGGCCCATCAACCTACGAGCAGTACTTC. Protein product: CSARPPGGPSTYEQYF.

This clonotype has ten or more counts. The chain combines TRBV20-1 with TRBJ1-1; 11 bases agree with TRBD1. This CDR3 is 14 amino acids long. CDR1 is DFQATT, CDR2 SNEGSKA, per germline (reference sequence). Trimming took 5 bases from V and 4 from J; bases not matched to a gene: 6. The CDR3 here is CSAFRTGGFTEAFF. For the CDR3, the DNA is TGCAGTGCTTTCCGGACAGGGGGCTTCACTGAAGCTTTCTTT.

This clonotype was found a few times. V and J are TRBV28 and TRBJ1-1; TRBD1 might be the D (5 bases). Trimming left V 2 bases short and J 1 base short, with 8 bases between. Germline-derived CDR1 and CDR2 are MDHEN and SYDVKM. This CDR3 contains 14 residues. The CDR3, as DNA: TGTGCCAGCAGTTTACCGACAGAGAACACTGAAGCTTTCTTT. Its translation is CASSLPTENTEAFF.

This clonotype was seen many times. The chain is built from TRBV12-3 or TRBV12-4 and TRBJ1-4; 9 positions agree with TRBD1. The CDR3 spans 14 residues. The V segment lost 8 bases and the J segment 5 bases; nucleotides outside the gene matches: 6. The CDR3 coding sequence is TGTGCCAGCGGTCGGACAGGGGAGAATGAAAAACTGTTTTTT. It translates to CASGRTGENEKLFF.